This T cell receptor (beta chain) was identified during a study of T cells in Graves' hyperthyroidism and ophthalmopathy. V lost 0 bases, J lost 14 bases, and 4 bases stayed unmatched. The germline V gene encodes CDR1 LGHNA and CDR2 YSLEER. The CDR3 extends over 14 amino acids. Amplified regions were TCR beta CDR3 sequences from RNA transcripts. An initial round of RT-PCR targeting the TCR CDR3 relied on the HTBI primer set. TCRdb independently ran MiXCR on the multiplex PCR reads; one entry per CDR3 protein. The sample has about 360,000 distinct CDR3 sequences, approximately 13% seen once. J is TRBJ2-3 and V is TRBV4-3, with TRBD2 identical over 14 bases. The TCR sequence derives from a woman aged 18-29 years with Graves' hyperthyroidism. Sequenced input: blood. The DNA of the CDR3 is TGCGCCAGCAGCCAAGATCTGGGACTAGCGGGAGTGTATTTT. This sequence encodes CASSQDLGLAGVYF.